This TCR beta chain is drawn from a study of identical twins. The study, taken as a whole, reports: Excess sharing between twins was weaker in beta out-of-frame sequences. Twin pairs' shared out-of-frame alpha sequences were enriched in low generation probability. Analyses of zero insertions could be partly confounded by invariant MAIT and iNKT cells.

MiXCR, run by TCRdb on the 5' RACE reads, gives a single entry per CDR3 protein. The table has under 1 million distinct CDR3 sequences, approximately 13% seen once; the top ten hold around 1.5%. With 6 bases removed from V and 0 bases from J, the gap between germline ends came to 17 bases. The CDR3 runs to 16 residues. In its sample, this clonotype was seen a few times. Its specificity is not known. These data were likewise used in another study, on yellow fever vaccine responses in identical twins. That publication notes: Vaccine-induced T cell responses in twins were reportedly observed to appear partly convergent, partly personalized.

This clonotype was obtained from a woman aged 18 to 35 in good health. The sample was PBMCs. This sequence joins TRBV12-3 or TRBV12-4 and TRBJ1-1; D is uncertain. CDR3 in DNA: TGTGCCAGCAGCCTACCTTGGAGCCCCATGAACACTGAAGCTTTCTTT. Its translation is CASSLPWSPMNTEAFF.